The text below deals with one T cell receptor beta chain. Its specificity is unknown. The data originate from a study of T cell responses to AZD1222 COVID-19 vaccine. Findings and caveats of the study: Targeting of unmutated variant regions was reportedly seen in nearly half of spike-specific TCRs.

The table came from immunoSEQ multiplex PCR; TCRdb's copy has only in-frame clones and leaves some out. This sample has about 92,000 clones, with about 90% found just once. The CDR3 is made up of 12 amino acids. Deletions cut 1 base from V and 5 bases from J, with 6 bases between. The germline V gene has CDR1 LGHDT and CDR2 YNNKEL (reference sequence). The sample consisted of peripheral blood, taken on day 0 of AZD1222 vaccination. The V call is TRBV3-1 (or the pseudogene TRBV3-2), the J call TRBJ2-7; D unclear. This TCR came from an adult in good health. CDR3 sequence reads: CASSQVENEQYF. Written as DNA, the CDR3 is TGTGCCAGCAGCCAAGTGGAGAACGAGCAGTACTTC.